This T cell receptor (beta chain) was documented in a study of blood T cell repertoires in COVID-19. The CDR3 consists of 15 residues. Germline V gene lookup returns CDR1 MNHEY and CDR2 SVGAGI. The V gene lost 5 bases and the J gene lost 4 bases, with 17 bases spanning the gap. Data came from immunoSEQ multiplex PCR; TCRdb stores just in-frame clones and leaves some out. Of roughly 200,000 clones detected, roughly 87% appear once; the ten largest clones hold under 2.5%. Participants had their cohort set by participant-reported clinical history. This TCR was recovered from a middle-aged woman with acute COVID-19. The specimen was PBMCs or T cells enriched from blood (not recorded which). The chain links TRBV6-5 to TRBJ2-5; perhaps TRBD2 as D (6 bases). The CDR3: CASSRDGWRGETQYF. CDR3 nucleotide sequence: TGTGCCAGCAGTCGCGACGGCTGGAGGGGAGAGACCCAGTACTTC.